One and the same sample provided the 17 T cell receptor beta chains below, sequenced in a study of technical replicates of blood from several donors. The assay was immunoSEQ multiplex PCR, and TCRdb's table has in-frame clones only and misses some. The sample carries under 90,000 clones, roughly 98% recorded once. Sequencing was carried out using T cells isolated from PBMCs. The receptors here all came from a human donor in good health.

The chain is built from TRBV7-8 and TRBJ2-1, with D perhaps TRBD1 (6 bases). The CDR3 runs to 19 residues. Germline CDR1 SGHVS, CDR2 FQNEAQ. Trimming took 5 bases from V and 1 from J, leaving 24 bases between them. CDR3 coding DNA: TGTGCCAGCAGCCGTCCGGACCAATCAGGGGTAGGGTCCTACAATGAGCAGTTCTTC. As protein: CASSRPDQSGVGSYNEQFF.

V is TRBV27 and J is TRBJ1-4, with a tentative D call TRBD1 (5 bases). V was shortened by 2 bases and J by 7 bases, with 29 bases between the two germline ends. Germline-derived CDR1 and CDR2 are MNHEY and SMNVEV (reference sequence). The CDR3 length is 20 residues. The DNA for the CDR3 is TGTGCCAGCAGTTTAGCCTCACCTCCTCACAGGTCCCAAGTAGGTGAAAAACTGTTTTTT. Amino acids: CASSLASPPHRSQVGEKLFF.

The gene calls are TRBV7-9 and TRBJ2-7; D may be TRBD1 (6 bases). This CDR3 region has 15 residues. The V and J ends lost 3 bases and 4 bases respectively, with 16 bases between them. Germline CDR1 reads SEHNR; CDR2 reads FQNEAQ (reference sequence). DNA for the CDR3: TGTGCCAGCAGCTTTTCCAGTCAGGGGATTTACGAGCAGTACTTC. The encoded protein is CASSFSSQGIYEQYF.

The chain combines TRBV29-1 with TRBJ2-7, with 7 bases identical to TRBD2. CDR3 length equals 13 residues. Losses at the gene ends were 3 bases for V and 2 bases for J; bases not matched to a gene: 4. Germline loops: CDR1 SQVTM, CDR2 ANQGSEA. This chain's CDR3 is CSVEIGTTYEQYF. The CDR3 nucleotides are TGCAGCGTTGAGATAGGGACTACCTACGAGCAGTACTTC.

The rearrangement links TRBV9 to TRBJ2-2; D is possibly TRBD2 (7 bases). V dropped 0 bases and J dropped 9 bases, with 18 bases sitting between them. The CDR3 has 16 amino acids. Germline values: CDR1 SGDLS, CDR2 YYNGEE. The CDR3 region is CASSVGGGAAHRELFF. The CDR3 DNA reads TGTGCCAGCAGCGTAGGAGGGGGGGCAGCTCATCGGGAGCTGTTTTTT.

CDR3 in DNA: TGTGCCAGCAGCTTATATGGCAGCTCCTACGAGCAGTACTTC. Encoded protein: CASSLYGSSYEQYF. The chain uses TRBV7-8 and TRBJ2-7; no clear D. Germline lookup yields CDR1 SGHVS and CDR2 FQNEAQ. V was pared by 2 bases and J by 0 bases, with 8 bases between. This CDR3 comprises 14 residues.

This chain joins TRBV19 and TRBJ1-2, with 10 bases that match TRBD1. Germline-derived CDR1 and CDR2 are LNHDA and SQIVND (reference sequence). The CDR3 runs to 18 residues. Losses at the gene ends were 3 bases for V and 4 bases for J; bases not matched to a gene: 14. Here the CDR3 DNA reads TGTGCCAGTAGTATCTACCGGGACAGGGGCGCTCACGGCTATGGCTACACCTTC. Protein: CASSIYRDRGAHGYGYTF.

V is TRBV5-6 and J is TRBJ1-2; the D gene is possibly TRBD1 (6 bases). The CDR3 is made up of 14 amino acids. The ends were cut back, 4 bases at V and 7 bases at J, with 17 bases in the middle. Germline V CDR1 and CDR2: SGHDT, YYEEEE. The CDR3 bases are TGTGCCAGCAGCCCAAAGGCGGGGGCGTTTGGCTACACCTTC. This gives the protein CASSPKAGAFGYTF.

This chain uses TRBV7-8 with TRBJ2-7, with 7 nucleotides matching TRBD2. Germline V CDR1 and CDR2: SGHVS, FQNEAQ. CDR3 length: 13 residues. V shed 8 bases and J 2 bases; nucleotides not matched to a gene: 6. The CDR3 DNA reads as TGTGCCAGCGGGGGACTACCAACCTACGAGCAGTACTTC. Its protein product is CASGGLPTYEQYF.

The chain carries TRBV29-1 and TRBJ2-7, with TRBD1 identical over 7 bases. Germline CDR1 reads SQVTM; CDR2 reads ANQGSEA. This CDR3 contains 14 residues. V gave up 3 bases and J gave up 2 bases; unmatched junction bases: 7. CDR3 residues: CSVELFTGAYEQYF. CDR3 in DNA: TGCAGCGTTGAGCTATTTACAGGGGCCTACGAGCAGTACTTC.

The chain uses TRBV28 and TRBJ1-1; TRBD1 matches at 7 bases. The CDR3 covers 13 residues. The V segment lost 6 bases and the J segment 8 bases; nucleotides outside the gene matches: 9. Germline values: CDR1 MDHEN, CDR2 SYDVKM. The chain's CDR3 is CASRQPGQIEAFF. CDR3 bases: TGTGCCAGCAGACAACCGGGACAGATCGAAGCTTTCTTT.

J is TRBJ2-5 and V is TRBV10-3; possibly TRBD2 for D (6 bases). The germline V gene has CDR1 ENHRY and CDR2 SYGVKD. The CDR3 runs 14 residues. V lost 6 bases and J lost 4, with 15 bases in between. CDR3 DNA sequence: TGTGCCATCAGCTCCACGGGGGATCGAGAGACCCAGTACTTC. Translating gives CAISSTGDRETQYF.

The J gene is TRBJ2-2, the V gene TRBV2, with 14 bases matching TRBD2. This CDR3 is 21 amino acids long. The junction had 17 bases not matched to a gene; V was cut back by 4 bases and J by 4 bases. Germline V lookup: CDR1 SNHLY, CDR2 FYNNEI. As DNA, the CDR3 is TGTGCCAGCAGTGGAGCCCATTCTCCGGGACTAGCGGGAGCTAGCACCGGGGAGCTGTTTTTT. As protein: CASSGAHSPGLAGASTGELFF.

The chain has TRBV6-5 and TRBJ1-1; D unclear. The germline CDR1 and CDR2 sequences are MNHEY and SVGAGI. The length of the CDR3 is 13 residues. V was shortened by 7 bases and J by 0 bases, with 9 bases between the two germline ends. CDR3 sequence: CASKGALNTEAFF. DNA of the CDR3: TGTGCCAGCAAGGGAGCCTTGAACACTGAAGCTTTCTTT.

The chain is built from TRBV11-2 and TRBJ1-3; D remains ambiguous. CDR3 length: 16 amino acids. The germline gives CDR1 SGHAT, CDR2 FQNNGV. The V end was cut by 1 base, the J end by 0 bases, with 10 bases between. CDR3 in amino acids: CASSLAGTVSGNTIYF. CDR3 DNA sequence: TGTGCCAGCAGCTTAGCTGGTACGGTCTCTGGAAACACCATATATTTT. The complete variable domain, with remaining parts taken from reference TRBV11-2 and TRBJ1-3, reads EAGVAQSPRYKIIEKRQSVAFWCNPISGHATLYWYQQILGQGPKLLIQFQNNGVVDDSQLPKDRFSAERLKGVDSTLKIQPAKLEDSAVYLCASSLAGTVSGNTIYFGEGSWLTVV.

The genes are TRBV7-9 and TRBJ1-4; weak D call: TRBD1 (5 bases). V was clipped by 2 bases and J by 4 bases, with 8 bases between them. The CDR3 totals 14 residues. CDR1 is SEHNR, CDR2 FQNEAQ, per germline (reference sequence). The CDR3 loop reads CASSLQGGNEKLFF. The CDR3 DNA reads as TGTGCCAGCAGCTTACAGGGCGGTAATGAAAAACTGTTTTTT.

The chain uses TRBV6-6 and TRBJ1-5; D might be TRBD1 (5 bases). Per germline, CDR1 MNHNY and CDR2 SVGAGI (reference sequence). The CDR3 runs 15 residues. Trimming left V 5 bases short and J 0 bases short, with 11 bases between. Here the CDR3 DNA reads TGTGCCAGCAGTAGACAGACCGATAGCAATCAGCCCCAGCATTTT. Its translation: CASSRQTDSNQPQHF.